The TCR beta chain under discussion was sequenced for a study of human T cells and chemical hapten exposure. The wider study: Patch tests containing 0.01% DPC, applied to the upper back, were read at 6 days.

In the original workflow: Samples held a median of 95,638 TCRs, range about 23,224–750,000. A single record per CDR3 protein comes from TCRdb applying MiXCR to the RACE reads. These V and J calls rely on TCRdb rather than the paper's analysis. The repertoire has under 200,000 distinct CDR3 sequences, around 30% of them found once; the top ten carry just under 3%. This clonotype was picked up a small number of times. V was clipped by 7 bases and J by 1 base; unmatched bases: 8. Germline CDR1 reads SNHLY; CDR2 reads FYNNEI. The CDR3 is made up of 15 amino acids. Indicated time point: pre-sensitization, week 0. Treatment here: therapeutic diphenylcyclopropenone sensitization with weekly scalp DPC.

The receptor's source is a woman aged 25 to 39 with alopecia areata. Some clones in this sample may be carry-over from other donors' samples. Sequences were derived from whole blood, sampled in connection with sensitization to the hapten diphenylcyclopropenone (DPC). The V gene is TRBV2, the J gene TRBJ2-7, with TRBD1 identical over 9 bases. CDR3 nucleotide sequence: TGTGCCAGCAAGTCAGGGACAGGGCAATCCTACGAGCAGTACTTC. Its translation: CASKSGTGQSYEQYF.